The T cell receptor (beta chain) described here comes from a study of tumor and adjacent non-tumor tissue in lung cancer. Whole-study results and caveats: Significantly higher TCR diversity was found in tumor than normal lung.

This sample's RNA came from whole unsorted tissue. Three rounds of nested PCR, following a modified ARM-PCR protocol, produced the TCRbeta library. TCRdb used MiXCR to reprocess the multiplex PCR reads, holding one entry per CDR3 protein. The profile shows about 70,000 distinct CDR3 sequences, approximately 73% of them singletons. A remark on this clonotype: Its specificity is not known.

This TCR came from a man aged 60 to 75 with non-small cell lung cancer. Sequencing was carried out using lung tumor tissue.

As DNA, the CDR3 is TGCAGTGATAATTTAGCTGGAGGGCCGGAGACCGGGGAGCTGTTTTTT. It encodes CSDNLAGGPETGELFF. The chain recombines TRBV20-1 with TRBJ2-2, with D perhaps TRBD2 (6 bases). V was clipped by 7 bases and J by 5 bases, with 23 bases between them. Germline V gene lookup returns CDR1 DFQATT and CDR2 SNEGSKA (reference sequence). There are 16 residues in the CDR3.